This TCR beta chain originates from a study of cytomegalovirus exposure and HLA in healthy donors. Trimming removed 7 bases from V and 6 bases from J; junction bases left unmatched: 12. Looked up from germline, CDR1 is GTSNPN and CDR2 is SVGIG (reference sequence). The CDR3 length is 15 residues. In the PCR, 60 Vbeta and 13 Jbeta primers were used. Only in-frame clones appear in the TCRdb table, and some are missing; sequencing was by immunoSEQ multiplex PCR. The specimen's table records 68,000 or so clones. The receptor comes from a boy aged 5-17 years in good health and CMV-seronegative. The sequencing sample was made of PBMCs. This rearrangement joins TRBV30 to TRBJ1-6, with 7 bases identical to TRBD1. CDR3 amino acids: CASGTDTAFNSPLHF. The CDR3 DNA reads TGTGCCTCCGGGACAGACACGGCTTTTAATTCACCCCTCCACTTT.